These T cell receptor beta chains were read from a single sample in a study of response to subunit inactivated influenza vaccine. MiXCR was run by TCRdb on the RT-PCR reads, yielding one entry per CDR3 protein. In the table there are about 700,000 distinct CDR3 sequences, around 14% of which are singletons. The sample in question was PBMCs from blood, obtained less than 15 days before vaccination. These receptors originate from a man aged 50-59 years who received an inactivated influenza vaccine. The CDR3 runs from the conserved cysteine through the conserved F or W. A D gene is named only where the DNA matches it firmly. The size entry is marked missing in some rows and otherwise reads once, few, many or a size class.

clone size: NA; J gene: TRBJ2-7; D gene: TRBD2; V gene: TRBV29-1; CDR3 protein: CSVARRRASGVSYEQYF; CDR3 DNA: TGCAGCGTAGCGAGAAGGAGGGCTAGCGGGGTCTCCTACGAGCAGTACTTC
clone size: many; J gene: TRBJ2-3; D gene: NA; V gene: TRBV4-3; CDR3 protein: CASSRTTGRDTQYF; CDR3 DNA: TGCGCCAGCAGCCGAACAACAGGGCGAGATACGCAGTATTTT
clone size: NA; J gene: TRBJ2-7; D gene: TRBD2; V gene: TRBV6-5; CDR3 protein: CASSYPGGADEQYF; CDR3 DNA: TGTGCCAGCAGTTACCCCGGGGGGGCGGACGAGCAGTACTTC
clone size: few; J gene: TRBJ2-7; D gene: NA; V gene: TRBV28; CDR3 protein: CASSPSPRTASYEQYF; CDR3 DNA: TGTGCCAGCAGCCCCAGCCCCCGGACGGCTTCCTACGAGCAGTACTTC
clone size: few; J gene: TRBJ1-2; D gene: NA; V gene: TRBV12-3/TRBV12-4; CDR3 protein: CASRFSGLSGRGYTF; CDR3 DNA: TGTGCCAGCAGATTTTCCGGACTGAGCGGGAGAGGCTACACCTTC
clone size: few; J gene: TRBJ2-6; D gene: NA; V gene: TRBV4-3; CDR3 protein: CASSQEMSSGANVLTF; CDR3 DNA: TGCGCCAGCAGCCAAGAAATGAGCTCTGGGGCCAACGTCCTGACTTTC
clone size: many; J gene: TRBJ2-5; D gene: TRBD2; V gene: TRBV7-2; CDR3 protein: CASSLLAGTQETQYF; CDR3 DNA: TGTGCCAGCAGCTTACTAGCGGGGACACAAGAGACCCAGTACTTC
clone size: many; J gene: TRBJ2-2; D gene: NA; V gene: TRBV6-1; CDR3 protein: CASSRTNSNTGELFF; CDR3 DNA: TGTGCCAGCAGTAGGACTAACTCGAACACCGGGGAGCTGTTTTTT
clone size: few; J gene: TRBJ2-2; D gene: NA; V gene: TRBV15; CDR3 protein: CATSRDPRRLPSNTGELFF; CDR3 DNA: TGTGCCACCAGCAGAGATCCTCGGAGGCTACCCTCGAACACCGGGGAGCTGTTTTTT
clone size: few; J gene: TRBJ1-5; D gene: TRBD1; V gene: TRBV6-1; CDR3 protein: CASSTQGGKGQPQHF; CDR3 DNA: TGTGCCAGCAGTACCCAGGGGGGGAAGGGTCAGCCCCAGCATTTT
clone size: NA; J gene: TRBJ2-7; D gene: TRBD2; V gene: TRBV6-2/TRBV6-3; CDR3 protein: CASNIGLAGYEQYF; CDR3 DNA: TGTGCCAGCAACATTGGACTAGCGGGCTACGAGCAGTACTTC
clone size: NA; J gene: TRBJ2-1; D gene: NA; V gene: TRBV3-1; CDR3 protein: CASSQEHRTYNEQFF; CDR3 DNA: TGTGCCAGCAGCCAAGAGCACCGGACCTACAATGAGCAGTTCTTC
clone size: NA; J gene: TRBJ1-2; D gene: NA; V gene: TRBV7-2; CDR3 protein: CASSLALTDQYGYTF; CDR3 DNA: TGTGCCAGCAGCTTAGCGCTGACAGATCAATATGGCTACACCTTC
clone size: NA; J gene: TRBJ2-3; D gene: NA; V gene: TRBV7-9; CDR3 protein: CASSLGPTEGTDTQYF; CDR3 DNA: TGTGCCAGCAGCTTGGGACCGACAGAGGGCACAGATACGCAGTATTTT
clone size: NA; J gene: TRBJ2-5; D gene: NA; V gene: TRBV3-1; CDR3 protein: CASSSGDRKTQYF; CDR3 DNA: TGTGCCAGCAGCTCGGGAGACCGGAAGACCCAGTACTTC
clone size: few; J gene: TRBJ1-4; D gene: NA; V gene: TRBV20-1; CDR3 protein: CSARDWGVDDEKLFF; CDR3 DNA: TGCAGTGCTAGAGATTGGGGGGTAGATGATGAAAAACTGTTTTTT
clone size: many; J gene: TRBJ2-3; D gene: TRBD2; V gene: TRBV6-1; CDR3 protein: CASRVSGGTDTQYF; CDR3 DNA: TGTGCCAGCAGAGTGAGCGGGGGCACAGATACGCAGTATTTT
clone size: few; J gene: TRBJ2-1; D gene: NA; V gene: TRBV20-1; CDR3 protein: CSAIASYNEQFF; CDR3 DNA: TGCAGTGCTATAGCCTCCTACAATGAGCAGTTCTTC
clone size: NA; J gene: TRBJ2-1; D gene: TRBD2; V gene: TRBV7-2; CDR3 protein: CASSFNSGGFYNEQFF; CDR3 DNA: TGTGCCAGCAGCTTTAATAGCGGGGGGTTTTACAATGAGCAGTTCTTC
clone size: many; J gene: TRBJ2-7; D gene: NA; V gene: TRBV28; CDR3 protein: CASSLQGPYEQYF; CDR3 DNA: TGTGCCAGCAGTTTACAGGGCCCCTACGAGCAGTACTTC
clone size: many; J gene: TRBJ1-6; D gene: NA; V gene: TRBV12-3/TRBV12-4; CDR3 protein: CASSLRASPLHF; CDR3 DNA: TGTGCCAGCAGTTTACGGGCTTCACCCCTCCACTTT
clone size: few; J gene: TRBJ1-1; D gene: NA; V gene: TRBV4-3; CDR3 protein: CASSQEGRVADTEAFF; CDR3 DNA: TGCGCCAGCAGCCAAGAGGGCCGGGTTGCGGACACTGAAGCTTTCTTT
clone size: many; J gene: TRBJ2-1; D gene: NA; V gene: TRBV5-6; CDR3 protein: CASSLVPRGNEQFF; CDR3 DNA: TGTGCCAGCAGCTTGGTCCCGAGGGGCAATGAGCAGTTCTTC
clone size: few; J gene: TRBJ2-1; D gene: NA; V gene: TRBV6-2/TRBV6-3; CDR3 protein: CASSLDRLNEQFF; CDR3 DNA: TGTGCCAGCAGCCTCGACCGCCTCAATGAGCAGTTCTTC
clone size: few; J gene: TRBJ1-5; D gene: NA; V gene: TRBV20-1; CDR3 protein: CSARDKGDYSNQPQHF; CDR3 DNA: TGCAGTGCTAGAGATAAGGGGGACTATAGCAATCAGCCCCAGCATTTT
clone size: NA; J gene: TRBJ2-1; D gene: NA; V gene: TRBV20-1; CDR3 protein: CSARAATRFDEQFF; CDR3 DNA: TGCAGTGCTAGAGCTGCGACACGGTTTGATGAGCAGTTCTTC
clone size: many; J gene: TRBJ2-7; D gene: NA; V gene: TRBV20-1; CDR3 protein: CSARIATMGDEQYF; CDR3 DNA: TGCAGTGCCCGAATAGCGACCATGGGGGACGAGCAGTACTTC
clone size: few; J gene: TRBJ1-1; D gene: NA; V gene: TRBV12-3/TRBV12-4; CDR3 protein: CASSAGTEAFF; CDR3 DNA: TGTGCCAGCAGTGCCGGCACTGAAGCTTTCTTT
clone size: few; J gene: TRBJ2-1; D gene: TRBD2; V gene: TRBV6-1; CDR3 protein: CASTHAIFAGTNNEQFF; CDR3 DNA: TGTGCCAGCACTCACGCTATATTTGCCGGGACTAACAATGAGCAGTTCTTC
clone size: many; J gene: TRBJ2-7; D gene: TRBD1; V gene: TRBV12-3/TRBV12-4; CDR3 protein: CASSPMTGESYEQYF; CDR3 DNA: TGTGCCAGCAGTCCGATGACAGGGGAATCCTACGAGCAGTACTTC
clone size: few; J gene: TRBJ1-1; D gene: TRBD1; V gene: TRBV3-1; CDR3 protein: CASSQYRGRTEAFF; CDR3 DNA: TGTGCCAGCAGCCAATACAGGGGGCGGACTGAAGCTTTCTTT
clone size: NA; J gene: TRBJ1-2; D gene: TRBD1; V gene: TRBV20-1; CDR3 protein: CSARDHQGAGYTF; CDR3 DNA: TGCAGTGCTAGAGATCATCAGGGGGCTGGCTACACCTTC
clone size: few; J gene: TRBJ1-5; D gene: NA; V gene: TRBV27; CDR3 protein: CASSFLAGDGNQPQHF; CDR3 DNA: TGTGCCAGCAGCTTCCTCGCCGGGGATGGCAATCAGCCCCAGCATTTT
clone size: few; J gene: TRBJ2-1; D gene: NA; V gene: TRBV20-1; CDR3 protein: CSARDQTNNEQFF; CDR3 DNA: TGCAGTGCTAGAGACCAGACAAACAATGAGCAGTTCTTC
clone size: NA; J gene: TRBJ1-1; D gene: NA; V gene: TRBV10-3; CDR3 protein: CAISDGGGWTEAFF; CDR3 DNA: TGTGCCATCAGTGACGGGGGCGGCTGGACTGAAGCTTTCTTT
clone size: NA; J gene: TRBJ1-5; D gene: NA; V gene: TRBV11-2; CDR3 protein: CASSLEDRQPQHF; CDR3 DNA: TGTGCCAGCAGCTTAGAAGATAGGCAGCCCCAGCATTTT
clone size: NA; J gene: TRBJ1-4; D gene: NA; V gene: TRBV28; CDR3 protein: CASSLVQLFF; CDR3 DNA: TGTGCCAGCAGTTTAGTCCAACTGTTTTTT
clone size: few; J gene: TRBJ1-5; D gene: NA; V gene: TRBV4-3; CDR3 protein: CASSQDIGQPQHF; CDR3 DNA: TGCGCCAGCAGCCAAGATATCGGTCAGCCCCAGCATTTT
clone size: NA; J gene: TRBJ2-3; D gene: NA; V gene: TRBV4-3; CDR3 protein: CASSQDVSRAGDTQYF; CDR3 DNA: TGCGCCAGCAGCCAAGACGTCTCCAGGGCGGGAGATACGCAGTATTTT
clone size: NA; J gene: TRBJ2-5; D gene: NA; V gene: TRBV29-1; CDR3 protein: CSVEEQYRETQYF; CDR3 DNA: TGCAGCGTTGAGGAACAGTACCGGGAGACCCAGTACTTC
clone size: NA; J gene: TRBJ2-3; D gene: TRBD1; V gene: TRBV4-2; CDR3 protein: CASRQGGSSTDTQYF; CDR3 DNA: TGTGCCAGCAGACAGGGGGGAAGTAGCACAGATACGCAGTATTTT